Given below is one T cell receptor (beta chain) in context. The data derive from a study of control samples from healthy donors and cancer patients. Germline assignment: CDR1 MDHEN and CDR2 SYDVKM. CDR3 length equals 16 residues. Trimming removed 6 bases from V and 5 bases from J; junction bases left unmatched: 9. Assay used: immunoSEQ multiplex PCR; TCRdb lists only in-frame clones, some missing. Of roughly 150,000 clones in the sample, approximately 93% are singletons; the top ten hold roughly 5.7%. This sequence originates from a man aged 18-30 years in good health. Sequencing was performed on blood. V usage is TRBV28 and J usage is TRBJ2-3; 12 positions match TRBD1. CDR3 nucleotides: TGTGCCAGCAGAATACCGGGACAGGGGGCGAAAGATACGCAGTATTTT. This sequence encodes CASRIPGQGAKDTQYF.